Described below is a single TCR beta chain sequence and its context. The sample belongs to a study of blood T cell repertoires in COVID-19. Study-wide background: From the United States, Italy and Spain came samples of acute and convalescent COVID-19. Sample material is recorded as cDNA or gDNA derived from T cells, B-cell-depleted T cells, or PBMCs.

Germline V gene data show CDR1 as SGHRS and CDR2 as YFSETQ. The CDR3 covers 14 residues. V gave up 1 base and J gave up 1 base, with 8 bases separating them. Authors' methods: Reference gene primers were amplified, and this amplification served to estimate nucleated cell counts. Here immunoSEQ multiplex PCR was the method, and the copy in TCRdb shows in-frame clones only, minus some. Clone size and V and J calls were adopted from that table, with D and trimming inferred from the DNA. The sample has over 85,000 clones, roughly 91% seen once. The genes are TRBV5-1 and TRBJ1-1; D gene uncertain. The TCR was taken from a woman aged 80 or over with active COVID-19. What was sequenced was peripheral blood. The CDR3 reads CASSLFGSNTEAFF. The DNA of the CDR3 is TGCGCCAGCAGCTTGTTCGGTTCGAACACTGAAGCTTTCTTT.